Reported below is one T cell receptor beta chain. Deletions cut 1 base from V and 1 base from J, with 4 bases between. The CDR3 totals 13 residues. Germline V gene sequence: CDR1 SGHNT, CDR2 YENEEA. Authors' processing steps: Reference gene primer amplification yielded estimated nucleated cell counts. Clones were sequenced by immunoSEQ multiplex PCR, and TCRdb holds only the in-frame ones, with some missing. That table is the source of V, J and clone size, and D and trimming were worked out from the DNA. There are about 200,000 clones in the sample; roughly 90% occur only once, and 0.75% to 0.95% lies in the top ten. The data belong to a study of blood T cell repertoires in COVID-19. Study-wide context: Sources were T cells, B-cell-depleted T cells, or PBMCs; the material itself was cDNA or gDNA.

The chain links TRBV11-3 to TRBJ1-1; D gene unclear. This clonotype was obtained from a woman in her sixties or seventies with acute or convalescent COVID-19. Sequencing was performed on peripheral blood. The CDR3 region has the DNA TGTGCCAGCAGCTTAGGACAGAACACTGAAGCTTTCTTT. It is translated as CASSLGQNTEAFF.